The T cell receptor beta chain described here comes from a study of T cells in Graves' hyperthyroidism and ophthalmopathy. Study results and caveats: Blood also contained most expanded thyroid clonotypes above 0.001.

With respect to this clonotype: Antigen specificity is unknown.

Enrolled ophthalmopathy patients presented with a Clinical Activity Score of at least 3, a NOSPECS grade of at least 4, and disease duration under 3 months. Patients showing uncontrolled infection, other autoimmune disease, pregnancy or lactation were ineligible. V lost 4 bases and J lost 3; bases outside the gene matches: 4. The CDR3 has 16 amino acids. The germline gives CDR1 SGHNT, CDR2 YYREEE (reference sequence). From RNA transcripts, TCR beta CDR3 regions were amplified. Primed by the HTBI set, a first-round RT-PCR was run on the TCR CDR3. TCRdb fed the multiplex PCR reads into MiXCR, producing one record per CDR3 protein. The sample records more than 300,000 distinct CDR3 sequences, roughly 20% being singletons.

The chain uses TRBV5-4 and TRBJ2-2; 12 bases align to TRBD2. The TCR originated in a young man with Graves' ophthalmopathy. The specimen was blood. The CDR3 loop reads CASSHRLAGDTGELFF. CDR3 DNA sequence: TGTGCCAGCAGCCATCGACTAGCGGGGGACACCGGGGAGCTGTTTTTT. Full variable domain (remainder filled in from reference TRBV5-4 and TRBJ2-2): ETGVTQSPTHLIKTRGQQVTLRCSSQSGHNTVSWYQQALGQGPQFIFQYYREEENGRGNFPPRFSGLQFPNYSSELNVNALELDDSALYLCASSHRLAGDTGELFFGEGSRLTVL.